These T cell receptor beta chains were read from a single sample in a study of spatial heterogeneity in lung cancer. TCRdb itself ran the 5' RACE reads through MiXCR, one entry per CDR3 protein. The sample shows about 36,000 distinct CDR3 sequences, approximately 7.5% of them seen only once. The specimen comprised PBMCs, sampled at follow-up. The receptor set was obtained from a male donor with early-stage non-small cell lung cancer. Both conserved end residues are part of each CDR3. The D gene is left open where the match is weak. The size entry is marked missing in some rows and otherwise reads once, few, many or a size class.

.,TRBJ1-6,TRBV20-1,many,TGCAGTGTCCGAACTCCGGGTCAGAATTCACCCCTCCACTTT,CSVRTPGQNSPLHF
.,TRBJ1-5,TRBV20-1,many,TGCAGTGCTAGTAACAGCGCAGGGTCGGATCAGCCCCAGCATTTT,CSASNSAGSDQPQHF
.,TRBJ1-3,TRBV6-5,.,TGTGCCAGCAGCTCGACAGAGTCCTCTGGAAACACCATATATTTT,CASSSTESSGNTIYF
TRBD1,TRBJ1-4,TRBV20-1,.,TGCAGTGCCCCGACAGGGGCGTATGAAAAACTGTTTTTT,CSAPTGAYEKLFF
.,TRBJ1-2,TRBV20-1,many,TGCAGTGCTAGAGTTCAAGAAGGGTATGGCTACACCTTC,CSARVQEGYGYTF
.,TRBJ2-3,TRBV29-1,many,TGCAGCGTTGAAGATCAAAGGGGCCCAAGCACAGATACGCAGTATTTT,CSVEDQRGPSTDTQYF
TRBD1,TRBJ2-3,TRBV10-2,many,TGCGCCAGCAGTGACAGGGGGCATGCAGATACGCAGTATTTT,CASSDRGHADTQYF
TRBD1,TRBJ2-1,TRBV19,many,TGTGCCAGTAGTATCCCAGGTTCGGGACAGGGTTTCCATGAGCAGTTCTTC,CASSIPGSGQGFHEQFF
TRBD1,TRBJ1-1,TRBV5-5,many,TGTGCCAGCAGCTCCACAGGGGGCGCAGGATGGACTGAAGCTTTCTTT,CASSSTGGAGWTEAFF
TRBD2,TRBJ2-1,TRBV2,many,TGTGCCAGCAGAGCGGCGGGGGGGGCCTACAATGAGCAGTTCTTC,CASRAAGGAYNEQFF
TRBD1,TRBJ1-1,TRBV18,many,TGTGCCAGCTCGCCTCAGGGGGCTACTGAAGCTTTCTTT,CASSPQGATEAFF
.,TRBJ2-7,TRBV2,many,TGTGCCAGCTGCGAACAGGGAAACGAGCAGTACTTC,CASCEQGNEQYF
TRBD2,TRBJ2-3,TRBV5-6,.,TGTGCCAGCAGCTGGTGGGGAGGGCTATTAGGCACAGATACGCAGTATTTT,CASSWWGGLLGTDTQYF
.,TRBJ1-1,TRBV7-9,many,TGTGCCAGCAGCTTAGTGATAAACACTGAAGCTTTCTTT,CASSLVINTEAFF
.,TRBJ2-1,TRBV6-2/TRBV6-3,medium-sized,TGTGCCAGCAGTTACCCGAATGAGCAGTTCTTC,CASSYPNEQFF
.,TRBJ2-2,TRBV29-1,many,TGCAGCGTTGGCACCGGGGAGCTGTTTTTT,CSVGTGELFF
.,TRBJ1-6,TRBV18,many,TGTGCCAGCTCACCGGGGGGTAGGGATTCACCCCTCCACTTT,CASSPGGRDSPLHF
TRBD2,TRBJ2-1,TRBV7-2,many,TGTGCCAGCACCCGTCCGGGTAGCGGGCCGGGGATGGACAATGAGCAGTTCTTC,CASTRPGSGPGMDNEQFF
.,TRBJ1-1,TRBV29-1,many,TGCAGCGTCGTGGACGGACGTGAAGCTTTCTTT,CSVVDGREAFF
.,TRBJ2-1,TRBV7-9,many,TGTGCCAGCAGCTTTGGGGAGACCGACAATGAGCAGTTCTTC,CASSFGETDNEQFF
TRBD1,TRBJ2-5,TRBV7-8,many,TGTGCCAGCACCAAAACTGGACAGGGAGTACGGGAGACCCAGTACTTC,CASTKTGQGVRETQYF
TRBD1,TRBJ2-5,TRBV2,few,TGTGCCAGCAAGCACAGGGGGCTAGGAGAGACCCAGTACTTC,CASKHRGLGETQYF
.,TRBJ2-2,TRBV5-6,many,TGTGCCAGCACCTGGGGCAGGGGGGACACCGGGGAGCTGTTTTTT,CASTWGRGDTGELFF
.,TRBJ2-7,TRBV6-5,many,TGTGCCAGCAGTTACGCCCAGGGTTACGAGCAGTACTTC,CASSYAQGYEQYF
TRBD1,TRBJ2-7,TRBV12-3/TRBV12-4,.,TGTGCCAGCAGACCCCCGGGACAGGGTTACGAGCAGTACTTC,CASRPPGQGYEQYF
.,TRBJ2-3,TRBV7-9,many,TGTGCCGCGGGGGACACCACTAGCACAGATACGCAGTATTTT,CAAGDTTSTDTQYF